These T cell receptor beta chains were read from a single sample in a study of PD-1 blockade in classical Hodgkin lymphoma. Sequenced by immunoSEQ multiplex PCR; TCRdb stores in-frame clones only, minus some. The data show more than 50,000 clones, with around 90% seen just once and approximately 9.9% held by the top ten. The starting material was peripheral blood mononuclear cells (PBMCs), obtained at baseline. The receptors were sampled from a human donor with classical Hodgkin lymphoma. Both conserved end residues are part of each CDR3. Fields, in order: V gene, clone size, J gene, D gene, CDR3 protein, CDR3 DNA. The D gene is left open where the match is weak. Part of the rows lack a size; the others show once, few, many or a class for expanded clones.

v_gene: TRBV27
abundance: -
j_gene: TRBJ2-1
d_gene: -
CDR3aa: CASSLPLGPPAEQFF
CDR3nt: TGTGCCAGCAGTCTACCCCTCGGACCACCGGCTGAGCAGTTCTTC

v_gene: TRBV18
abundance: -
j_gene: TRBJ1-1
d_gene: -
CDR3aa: CASSPRTGTSEAFF
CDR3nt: TGTGCCAGCTCACCGAGGACCGGGACCTCTGAAGCTTTCTTT

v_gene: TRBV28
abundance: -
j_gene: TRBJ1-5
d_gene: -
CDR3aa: CASTAPGSNQPQHF
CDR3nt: TGTGCCAGCACCGCCCCCGGGAGCAATCAGCCCCAGCATTTT

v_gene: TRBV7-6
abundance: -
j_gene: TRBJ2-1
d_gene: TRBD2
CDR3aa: CASSLAQGLYNEQFF
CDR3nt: TGTGCCAGCAGCTTAGCGCAGGGACTATACAATGAGCAGTTCTTC

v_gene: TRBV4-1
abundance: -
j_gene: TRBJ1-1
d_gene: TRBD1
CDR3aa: CASSQDSGTGGTEAFF
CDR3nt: TGCGCCAGCAGCCAAGATAGTGGGACAGGGGGTACTGAAGCTTTCTTT

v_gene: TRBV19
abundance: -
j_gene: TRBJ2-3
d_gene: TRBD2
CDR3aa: CASSLSGSLADTQYF
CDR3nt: TGTGCCAGTAGCCTTAGCGGGAGCTTGGCAGATACGCAGTATTTT

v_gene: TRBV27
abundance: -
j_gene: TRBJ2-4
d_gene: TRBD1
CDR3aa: CASSPGTENIQYF
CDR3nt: TGTGCCAGCAGCCCCGGGACAGAAAACATTCAGTACTTC

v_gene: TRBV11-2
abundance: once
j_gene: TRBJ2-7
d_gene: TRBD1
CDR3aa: CASSLAPGTGGSYEQYF
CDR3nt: TGTGCCAGCAGCTTAGCCCCCGGGACAGGGGGATCCTACGAGCAGTACTTC

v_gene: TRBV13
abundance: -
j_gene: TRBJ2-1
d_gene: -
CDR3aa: CASSLVHSSYNEQFF
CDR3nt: TGTGCCAGCAGCTTAGTACACAGCTCCTACAATGAGCAGTTCTTC

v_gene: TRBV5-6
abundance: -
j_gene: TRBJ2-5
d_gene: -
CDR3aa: CASSFDSDATQYF
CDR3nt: TGTGCCAGCAGCTTCGACAGCGATGCGACCCAGTACTTC

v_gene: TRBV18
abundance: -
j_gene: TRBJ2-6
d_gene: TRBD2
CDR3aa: CASSPRLAGGNSGANVLTF
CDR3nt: TGTGCCAGCTCACCGCGGCTAGCGGGGGGTAACTCTGGGGCCAACGTCCTGACTTTC

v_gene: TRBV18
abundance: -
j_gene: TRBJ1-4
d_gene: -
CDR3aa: CASSPRTNEKLFF
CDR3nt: TGTGCCAGCTCACCACGTACTAATGAAAAACTGTTTTTT

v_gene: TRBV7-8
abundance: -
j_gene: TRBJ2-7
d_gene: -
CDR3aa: CASREPGQGPYEQYF
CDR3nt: TGTGCCAGCAGAGAACCGGGGCAGGGGCCCTACGAGCAGTACTTC

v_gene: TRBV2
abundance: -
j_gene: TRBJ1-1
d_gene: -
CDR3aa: CASHGFGVTEAFF
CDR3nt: TGTGCCAGCCACGGATTTGGGGTTACTGAAGCTTTCTTT

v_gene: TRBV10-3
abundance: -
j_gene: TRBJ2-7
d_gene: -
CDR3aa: CAISDWDYEQYF
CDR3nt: TGTGCCATCAGTGATTGGGACTACGAGCAGTACTTC

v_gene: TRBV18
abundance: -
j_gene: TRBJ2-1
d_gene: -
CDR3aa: CASSPWASSYNEQFF
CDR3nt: TGTGCCAGCTCACCCTGGGCTAGCAGTTACAATGAGCAGTTCTTC

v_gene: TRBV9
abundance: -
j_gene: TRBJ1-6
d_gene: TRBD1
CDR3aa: CASSVEGQGFVSYNSPLHF
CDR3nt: TGTGCCAGCAGCGTAGAGGGACAGGGGTTTGTTTCCTATAATTCACCCCTCCACTTT

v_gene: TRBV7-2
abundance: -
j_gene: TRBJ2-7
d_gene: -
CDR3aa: CASSLDWLAATYEQYF
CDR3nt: TGTGCCAGCAGCTTAGATTGGTTAGCGGCTACCTACGAGCAGTACTTC

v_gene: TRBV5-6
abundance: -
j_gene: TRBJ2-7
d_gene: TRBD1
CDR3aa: CASSYPGQGTYEQYF
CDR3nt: TGTGCCAGCAGCTACCCGGGACAGGGGACCTACGAGCAGTACTTC

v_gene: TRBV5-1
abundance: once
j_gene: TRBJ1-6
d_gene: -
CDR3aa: CASSLAPSSSYNSPLHF
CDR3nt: TGCGCCAGCAGCCTGGCTCCCTCGAGCTCCTATAATTCACCCCTCCACTTT

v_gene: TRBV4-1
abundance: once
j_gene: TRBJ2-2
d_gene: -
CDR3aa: CASSQEDSSTGELFF
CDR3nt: TGCGCCAGCAGCCAAGAAGACTCCAGCACCGGGGAGCTGTTTTTT

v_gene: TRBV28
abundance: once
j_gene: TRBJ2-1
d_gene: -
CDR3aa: CASSSQQNEQFF
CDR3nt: TGTGCCAGCAGTTCACAGCAAAATGAGCAGTTCTTC

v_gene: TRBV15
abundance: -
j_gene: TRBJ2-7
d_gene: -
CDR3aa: CATSNPLAGSNEQYF
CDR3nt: TGTGCCACCAGCAACCCCTTGGCAGGGTCCAACGAGCAGTACTTC

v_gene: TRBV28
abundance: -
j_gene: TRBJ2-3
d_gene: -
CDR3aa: CASSFADTQYF
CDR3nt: TGTGCCAGCAGTTTCGCTGATACGCAGTATTTT

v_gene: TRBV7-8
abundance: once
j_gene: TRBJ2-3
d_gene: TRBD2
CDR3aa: CASSSTGLAGAKETQYF
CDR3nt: TGTGCCAGCAGCTCGACGGGACTAGCGGGGGCAAAGGAGACGCAGTATTTT

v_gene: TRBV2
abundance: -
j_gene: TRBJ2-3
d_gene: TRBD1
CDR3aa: CASSEGGQGNTQYF
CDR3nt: TGTGCCAGCAGTGAAGGGGGACAGGGAAATACGCAGTATTTT

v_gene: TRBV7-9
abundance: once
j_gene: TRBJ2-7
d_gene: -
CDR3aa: CASSLGSGQLAEQYF
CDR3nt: TGTGCCAGCAGCTTAGGATCCGGACAACTTGCGGAGCAGTACTTC

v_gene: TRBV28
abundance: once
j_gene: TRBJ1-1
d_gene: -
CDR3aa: CASGSLNTEAFF
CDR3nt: TGTGCCAGCGGGAGCCTGAACACTGAAGCTTTCTTT

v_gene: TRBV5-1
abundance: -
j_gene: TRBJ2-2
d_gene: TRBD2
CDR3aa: CASSLDGSGAGYTGELFF
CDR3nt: TGCGCCAGCAGCTTGGATGGCAGCGGGGCTGGGTATACCGGGGAGCTGTTTTTT

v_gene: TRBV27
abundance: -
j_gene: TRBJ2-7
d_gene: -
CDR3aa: CASSFVWGYEQYF
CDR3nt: TGTGCCAGCAGTTTCGTATGGGGGTACGAGCAGTACTTC

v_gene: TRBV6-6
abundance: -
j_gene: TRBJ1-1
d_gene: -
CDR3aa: CASSFTQAVNTEAFF
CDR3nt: TGTGCCAGCAGTTTCACTCAGGCAGTGAACACTGAAGCTTTCTTT

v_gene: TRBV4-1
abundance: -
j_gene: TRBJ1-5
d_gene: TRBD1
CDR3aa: CASSRTGEGRPQHF
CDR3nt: TGCGCCAGCAGCCGGACAGGGGAGGGTCGGCCCCAGCATTTT

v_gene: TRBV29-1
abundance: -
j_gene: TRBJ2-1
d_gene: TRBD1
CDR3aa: CSVDKGANLNAEQFF
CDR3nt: TGCAGCGTTGATAAGGGGGCGAATTTAAACGCTGAGCAGTTCTTC

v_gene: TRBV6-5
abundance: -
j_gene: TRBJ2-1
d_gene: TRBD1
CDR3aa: CASSYYRGEEQFF
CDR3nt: TGTGCCAGCAGTTATTACAGGGGAGAAGAGCAGTTCTTC

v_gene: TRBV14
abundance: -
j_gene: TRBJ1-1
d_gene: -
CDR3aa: CASSQDGTGRTEAFF
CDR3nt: TGTGCCAGCAGCCAAGATGGTACAGGGAGAACTGAAGCTTTCTTT